Here is one TCR beta chain with its context. Its antigen is unknown. The PCR had 60 Vbeta and 13 Jbeta primers. Generated by immunoSEQ multiplex PCR, the TCRdb table keeps only in-frame clones and is missing some. The sample has around 100,000 clones; 70% to 80% are singletons. This sample was taken from a study of cytomegalovirus exposure and HLA in healthy donors. Whole-study results and caveats: Analyses of presence and absence presupposed an approximately uniform sequencing depth across donors. Highly shared sequence variants in one cluster were likely a sequencing artifact.

This CDR3 contains 13 residues. Trimming pared 10 bases from V and 2 bases from J, leaving 13 bases between. Germline CDR1 reads SNHLY; CDR2 reads FYNNEI. Sequencing was carried out using PBMCs. The receptor comes from a female donor in good health and CMV-seropositive. V usage is TRBV2 and J usage is TRBJ2-3, with D perhaps matching TRBD1 (6 bases). The CDR3 here is CATLQGPTDTQYF. The DNA for the CDR3 is TGTGCCACCTTACAGGGTCCCACAGATACGCAGTATTTT.